This is a list of T cell receptor beta chains from one sample in a study of blood T cell repertoires in COVID-19. Data came from immunoSEQ multiplex PCR; TCRdb stores just in-frame clones and leaves some out. The sample has approximately 75,000 clones, under 80% seen once. The sample consisted of peripheral blood. The receptors were sampled from a woman aged 80 or older with active or convalescent COVID-19. The CDR3 runs from the conserved cysteine through the conserved F or W. Each record gives: clone size, J gene, V gene, CDR3 protein. Clone size is not always given. Where it is, it says once, few, many or a class for expanded clones.

clone size: once
J gene: TRBJ2-7
V gene: TRBV7-2
CDR3 protein: CASSDRRGHEQYF

clone size: -
J gene: TRBJ1-3
V gene: TRBV7-6
CDR3 protein: CASTSSPGGLSSGNTIYF

clone size: few
J gene: TRBJ2-3
V gene: TRBV7-2
CDR3 protein: CASSRGLDTQYF

clone size: -
J gene: TRBJ2-3
V gene: TRBV3-1/TRBV3-2
CDR3 protein: CASSLTSGDTDTQYF

clone size: -
J gene: TRBJ2-3
V gene: TRBV12-3/TRBV12-4
CDR3 protein: CASNQGSTDTQYF

clone size: -
J gene: TRBJ2-1
V gene: TRBV2
CDR3 protein: CASSGVAGAPTGEQFF

clone size: -
J gene: TRBJ2-3
V gene: TRBV5-1
CDR3 protein: CASSAGGQTDTQYF

clone size: -
J gene: TRBJ2-5
V gene: TRBV5-5
CDR3 protein: CASSSRDTSWGETQYF

clone size: -
J gene: TRBJ2-1
V gene: TRBV7-8
CDR3 protein: CASSQEGWQLAEQFF

clone size: many
J gene: TRBJ1-6
V gene: TRBV11-3
CDR3 protein: CASSLEGGNSPLHF

clone size: -
J gene: TRBJ1-1
V gene: TRBV30
CDR3 protein: CAPQDREGNTEAFF

clone size: -
J gene: TRBJ1-1
V gene: TRBV29-1
CDR3 protein: CSVRGGNTEAFF

clone size: once
J gene: TRBJ2-1
V gene: TRBV7-6
CDR3 protein: CASSSTRQRGGQEQFF

clone size: once
J gene: TRBJ1-4
V gene: TRBV19
CDR3 protein: CASRASGQGDEKLFF

clone size: -
J gene: TRBJ1-2
V gene: TRBV6-6
CDR3 protein: CASSWSGQGATKGYTF

clone size: -
J gene: TRBJ2-2
V gene: TRBV9
CDR3 protein: CASSARWTGQTGELFF

clone size: -
J gene: TRBJ2-5
V gene: TRBV5-1
CDR3 protein: CASSSATGIQETQYF

clone size: -
J gene: TRBJ2-1
V gene: TRBV7-8
CDR3 protein: CASSARLAGGPNEQFF

clone size: -
J gene: TRBJ2-5
V gene: TRBV5-1
CDR3 protein: CASSLVTGQETQYF

clone size: -
J gene: TRBJ2-1
V gene: TRBV5-6
CDR3 protein: CASSHGVAGGHSSYNEQFF

clone size: -
J gene: TRBJ1-5
V gene: TRBV19
CDR3 protein: CASSIRGQGPQHF

clone size: -
J gene: TRBJ1-1
V gene: TRBV7-8
CDR3 protein: CASSPRLGDTEAFF

clone size: -
J gene: TRBJ2-7
V gene: TRBV4-3
CDR3 protein: CASSQDRQPEQYF

clone size: -
J gene: TRBJ1-3
V gene: TRBV7-2
CDR3 protein: CASSLTGGGTVGNTIYF

clone size: once
J gene: TRBJ2-5
V gene: TRBV7-8
CDR3 protein: CASSHFGSGIGETQYF

clone size: -
J gene: TRBJ1-6
V gene: TRBV10-3
CDR3 protein: CAIKDRVNSPLHF

clone size: -
J gene: TRBJ2-1
V gene: TRBV4-1
CDR3 protein: CASSQATGGWEEQFF

clone size: -
J gene: TRBJ2-7
V gene: TRBV2
CDR3 protein: CASSSGQGYEQYF

clone size: -
J gene: TRBJ2-7
V gene: TRBV4-3
CDR3 protein: CASSLAGGPVSEQYF

clone size: -
J gene: TRBJ2-2
V gene: TRBV27
CDR3 protein: CASWKGAGGELFF

clone size: -
J gene: TRBJ1-6
V gene: TRBV7-9
CDR3 protein: CASSLAGGGSPLHF

clone size: -
J gene: TRBJ1-1
V gene: TRBV7-2
CDR3 protein: CASSFGGVHYNTEAFF

clone size: -
J gene: TRBJ2-3
V gene: TRBV7-2
CDR3 protein: CASTQPTSGGGADTQYF

clone size: -
J gene: TRBJ2-5
V gene: TRBV28
CDR3 protein: CASSQGGEQETQYF

clone size: -
J gene: TRBJ1-6
V gene: TRBV4-3
CDR3 protein: CASSQDGSDNSPLHF

clone size: once
J gene: TRBJ1-4
V gene: TRBV7-9
CDR3 protein: CASSFSGKLFF

clone size: -
J gene: TRBJ2-6
V gene: TRBV12-5
CDR3 protein: CASAGAGANVLTF

clone size: -
J gene: TRBJ2-5
V gene: TRBV3-1/TRBV3-2
CDR3 protein: CASSRPFVGGVGETQYF

clone size: -
J gene: TRBJ1-2
V gene: TRBV7-2
CDR3 protein: CASSLPTGADGYTF

clone size: -
J gene: TRBJ2-2
V gene: TRBV7-3
CDR3 protein: CASSLSAGGPGTGELFF

clone size: -
J gene: TRBJ2-5
V gene: TRBV7-2
CDR3 protein: CASSLARGETQYF

clone size: -
J gene: TRBJ1-1
V gene: TRBV18
CDR3 protein: CASSTRQDTEAFF

clone size: -
J gene: TRBJ2-3
V gene: TRBV7-9
CDR3 protein: CASSSPGQGPDTQYF

clone size: medium-sized
J gene: TRBJ2-7
V gene: TRBV4-3
CDR3 protein: CASSQDRSSAPTNF

clone size: once
J gene: TRBJ1-2
V gene: TRBV7-8
CDR3 protein: CASSLGQGVYGYTF

clone size: -
J gene: TRBJ2-5
V gene: TRBV15
CDR3 protein: CATSRDGMGGESQETQYF

clone size: -
J gene: TRBJ2-3
V gene: TRBV4-1
CDR3 protein: CASSQDQLAGGDTQYF

clone size: -
J gene: TRBJ2-2
V gene: TRBV6-4
CDR3 protein: CASSDGAAAGELFF

clone size: -
J gene: TRBJ2-7
V gene: TRBV3-1/TRBV3-2
CDR3 protein: CASSGTGTGEQYF

clone size: -
J gene: TRBJ2-3
V gene: TRBV11-3
CDR3 protein: CASSLDAADTQYF

clone size: once
J gene: TRBJ1-2
V gene: TRBV4-3
CDR3 protein: CASSQDRGGRGSGYTF